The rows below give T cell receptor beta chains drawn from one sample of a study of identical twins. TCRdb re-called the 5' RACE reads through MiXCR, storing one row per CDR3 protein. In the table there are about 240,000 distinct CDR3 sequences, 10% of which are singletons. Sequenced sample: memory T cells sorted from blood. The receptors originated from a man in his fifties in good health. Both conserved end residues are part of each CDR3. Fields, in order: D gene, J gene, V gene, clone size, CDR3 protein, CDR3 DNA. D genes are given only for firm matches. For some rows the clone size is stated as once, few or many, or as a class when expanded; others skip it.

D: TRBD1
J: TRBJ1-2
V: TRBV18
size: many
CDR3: CASSPYRGSDGYTF
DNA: TGTGCCAGCTCACCGTACAGGGGATCTGATGGCTACACCTTC

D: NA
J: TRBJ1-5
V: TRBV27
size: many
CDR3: CASSSEGYSNQPQHF
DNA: TGTGCCAGCAGTTCCGAAGGGTATAGCAATCAGCCCCAGCATTTT

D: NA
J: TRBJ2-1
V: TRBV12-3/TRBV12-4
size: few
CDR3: CASRGGHLSYNEQFF
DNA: TGTGCCAGCAGGGGGGGACACCTCTCCTACAATGAGCAGTTCTTC

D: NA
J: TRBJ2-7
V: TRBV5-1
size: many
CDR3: CASSLNSHEQYF
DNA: TGCGCCAGCAGCTTAAACAGCCACGAGCAGTACTTC

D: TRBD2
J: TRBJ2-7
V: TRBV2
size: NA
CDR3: CASSAGGSRSYEQYF
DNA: TGTGCCAGCAGTGCGGGAGGGAGTCGCTCCTACGAGCAGTACTTC

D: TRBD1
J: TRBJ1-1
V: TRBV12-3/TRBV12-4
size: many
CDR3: CASSRAAGTGATEAFF
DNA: TGTGCCAGCAGTCGCGCTGCCGGGACAGGGGCGACTGAAGCTTTCTTT

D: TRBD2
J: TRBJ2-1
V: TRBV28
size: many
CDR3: CAISGTSGSRSYNEQFF
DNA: TGTGCCATCTCCGGGACTAGCGGGAGTAGATCCTACAATGAGCAGTTCTTC

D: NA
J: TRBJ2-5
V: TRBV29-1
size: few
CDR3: CSVEGIGGPGETQYF
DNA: TGCAGCGTTGAAGGGATCGGCGGGCCAGGGGAGACCCAGTACTTC

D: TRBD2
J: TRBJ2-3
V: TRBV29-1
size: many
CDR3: CSVGRTSGSTDTQYF
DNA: TGCAGCGTTGGTCGGACTAGCGGGAGCACAGATACGCAGTATTTT

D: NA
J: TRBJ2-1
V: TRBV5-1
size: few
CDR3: CASSQQNNEQFF
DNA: TGCGCCAGCAGCCAACAGAACAATGAGCAGTTCTTC

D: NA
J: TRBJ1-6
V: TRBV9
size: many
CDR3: CASSVEGASPLHF
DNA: TGTGCCAGCAGCGTAGAAGGGGCCTCACCCCTCCACTTT

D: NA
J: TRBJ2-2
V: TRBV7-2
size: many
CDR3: CASALPSTGELFF
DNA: TGTGCCAGCGCCCTTCCTTCAACCGGGGAGCTGTTTTTT

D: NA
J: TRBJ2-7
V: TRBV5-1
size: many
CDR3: CASSLRTGSEQYF
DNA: TGCGCCAGCAGCCTACGGACTGGCTCCGAGCAGTACTTC

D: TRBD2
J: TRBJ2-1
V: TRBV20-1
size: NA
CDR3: CSAKTSGRFSYNEQFF
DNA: TGCAGTGCTAAGACTAGCGGGAGGTTCTCCTACAATGAGCAGTTCTTC

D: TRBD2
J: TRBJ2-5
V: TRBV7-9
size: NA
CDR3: CASSPGTSGGWRETQYF
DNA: TGTGCCAGCAGCCCAGGGACTAGCGGGGGCTGGAGAGAGACCCAGTACTTC

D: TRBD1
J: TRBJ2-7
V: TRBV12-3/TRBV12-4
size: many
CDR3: CATPTPGTGYEQYF
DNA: TGTGCCACCCCGACCCCCGGGACAGGGTACGAGCAGTACTTC

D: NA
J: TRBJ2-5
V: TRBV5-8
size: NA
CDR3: CASSLRRTETQYF
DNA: TGTGCCAGCAGCTTACGGAGGACAGAGACCCAGTACTTC